These 16 T cell receptor beta chains originate from one sample sequenced in a study of glioma-infiltrating T cells after dendritic cell vaccination. The data were produced by immunoSEQ multiplex PCR, yet TCRdb's version contains in-frame clones alone and is incomplete. Of about 82,000 clones listed, roughly 90% were seen once; the top ten hold roughly 3.2%. The sequencing used blood, collected before dendritic cell vaccination. These receptors came from a human donor with glioblastoma.

The chain links TRBV6-5 to TRBJ2-1, with 9 bases lining up with TRBD2. The CDR3 runs to 16 residues. In germline, CDR1 is MNHEY, CDR2 SVGAGI. V lost 2 bases, J lost 2 bases, and 4 bases stayed unmatched. CDR3: CASSYGGRAAYNEQFF. The CDR3 nucleotides are TGTGCCAGCAGTTACGGCGGGAGGGCCGCCTACAATGAGCAGTTCTTC.

V is TRBV19 and J is TRBJ2-7; a possible D gene is TRBD2 (6 bases). Per germline, CDR1 LNHDA and CDR2 SQIVND (reference sequence). The CDR3 has 14 amino acids. Trimming cost V 8 bases and J 3 bases, with 17 bases left between them. The CDR3 nucleotides read TGTGCCAGTCGGAGGGGACCCGGAGTCTACGAGCAGTACTTC. Encoded protein: CASRRGPGVYEQYF.

The CDR3, as DNA: TGTGCCAGCAGCTCGGGGACAAGCACAGATACGCAGTATTTT. It codes for CASSSGTSTDTQYF. V usage is TRBV7-3 and J usage is TRBJ2-3, with TRBD1 as a possible D gene (6 bases). Germline values: CDR1 SGHTA, CDR2 FQGTGA. The CDR3 contains 14 residues. Trimming removed 4 bases from V and 0 bases from J, with 8 bases in between.

The chain combines TRBV13 with TRBJ1-1; D possibly corresponds to TRBD1 (6 bases). The germline V gene encodes CDR1 PRHDT and CDR2 FYEKMQ (reference sequence). CDR3 length equals 14 residues. V lost 5 bases and J lost 5, with 15 bases in between. The CDR3 region is CASSLLNRETEAFF. For the CDR3, the DNA is TGTGCCAGCAGCCTCCTTAACAGGGAAACTGAAGCTTTCTTT.

This sequence joins TRBV10-3 and TRBJ1-2, with D perhaps matching TRBD1 (6 bases). Germline V gives CDR1 ENHRY, CDR2 SYGVKD. V lost 3 bases and J 8 bases, leaving 16 bases between the germline ends. The CDR3 runs to 14 residues. The CDR3 DNA is TGTGCCATCAGTGATTCTACCGGGGGGCGAGGCTACACCTTC. Protein: CAISDSTGGRGYTF.

J is TRBJ1-5 and V is TRBV19, with TRBD1 matching 7 bases. The CDR3 runs 13 residues. Germline CDR1 and CDR2: LNHDA and SQIVND (reference sequence). The trim removed 5 bases at V and 7 bases at J, leaving 5 bases unmatched. The DNA of the CDR3 is TGTGCCAGTAGTGACGACAGGGAACAGCCCCAGCATTTT. It is translated as CASSDDREQPQHF.

The genes are TRBV4-1 and TRBJ2-7; 8 positions match TRBD1. The CDR3 runs 16 residues. CDR1 and CDR2 (germline): MGHRA, YSYEKL. The ends lost 1 base at V and 4 bases at J; junction bases unmatched: 9. DNA of the CDR3: TGCGCCAGCAGCCAAGTACACGGGACAGGAGGGTACGAGCAGTACTTC. Protein product: CASSQVHGTGGYEQYF.

The chain has TRBV18 and TRBJ1-3; D possibly corresponds to TRBD1 (5 bases). Trimming removed 3 bases from V and 6 bases from J, with 12 bases in between. Per the germline V gene, CDR1 is KGHSH and CDR2 is LQKENI. This CDR3 is built from 14 residues. The CDR3 is CASSPVRGENTIYF. CDR3 sequence (DNA): TGTGCCAGCTCACCCGTTCGGGGGGAAAACACCATATATTTT.

This clone was observed once. The CDR3 DNA sequence: TGTGCCAGCAGTTATTCGACAGGGCAAGAGACCCAGTACTTC. Amino acids: CASSYSTGQETQYF. The chain links TRBV6-5 to TRBJ2-5; TRBD1 agrees at 7 bases. V lost 3 bases, J lost 2 bases, and 3 bases stayed unmatched. This CDR3 is 14 amino acids long. Germline-derived CDR1 and CDR2 are MNHEY and SVGAGI.

In this sample, this clone turned up a few times. The V and J genes are TRBV6-1 and TRBJ2-3; 12 positions agree with TRBD2. Trimming cost V 2 bases and J 4 bases; bases outside gene matches: 1. The germline CDR1 and CDR2 sequences are MNHNS and SASEGT. This CDR3 has 15 amino acids. The CDR3 region is CASSELAGGPDTQYF. The DNA of the CDR3 is TGTGCCAGCAGTGAACTAGCGGGAGGGCCAGATACGCAGTATTTT.

This clone was seen once. The chain joins TRBV30 to TRBJ2-5; 7 positions agree with TRBD2. The last part of the DNA fits TRBJ2-7 better; the J call may be wrong. CDR3 length: 13 amino acids. Germline V gene data show CDR1 as GTSNPN and CDR2 as SVGIG (reference sequence). The CDR3 region is CAWIGGSSYEQYF. As DNA, the CDR3 is TGTGCCTGGATCGGGGGGAGCTCCTACGAGCAGTACTTC.

This clone was seen once. The chain carries TRBV5-4 and TRBJ2-1, with 7 positions matching TRBD2. Losses at the gene ends were 4 bases for V and 0 bases for J; bases not matched to a gene: 7. The CDR3 runs 16 residues. Per the germline V gene, CDR1 is SGHNT and CDR2 is YYREEE (reference sequence). CDR3 coding DNA: TGTGCCAGCAGCCCCGGGGACTACAGCTCCTACAATGAGCAGTTCTTC. This gives the protein CASSPGDYSSYNEQFF.

V usage is TRBV6-1 and J usage is TRBJ2-1, with TRBD2 matching 8 bases. CDR3 size: 15 residues. V trimming: 6 bases; J trimming: 6 bases; junction bases outside the gene matches: 10. Germline values: CDR1 MNHNS, CDR2 SASEGT. CDR3: CASSGGGLPLNEQFF. The CDR3 DNA follows: TGTGCCAGCAGCGGGGGGGGACTACCACTCAATGAGCAGTTCTTC.

The V and J genes are TRBV12-5 and TRBJ1-2; D may be TRBD1 (5 bases). Germline lookup yields CDR1 LGHNT and CDR2 FRNRAP. The CDR3 has 14 amino acids. Trimming left V 7 bases short and J 3 bases short, with 15 bases between. The CDR3 region is CASVPSGADYGYTF. The CDR3 nucleotides are TGTGCTAGTGTCCCAAGCGGGGCAGACTATGGCTACACCTTC.

With respect to this clone: This sample also contains other DNA sequences that code for the same CDR3. The chain links TRBV30 to TRBJ1-4; no clear D. The germline V gene has CDR1 GTSNPN and CDR2 SVGIG (reference sequence). Trimming removed 4 bases at V and 8 bases at J, with 11 bases between. The CDR3 runs to 12 residues. CDR3: CAWKESGEKLFF. Written as DNA, the CDR3 is TGTGCCTGGAAGGAGTCGGGGGAAAAACTGTTTTTT.

CDR3: CASSKPGQGIYEQYF. The CDR3 coding sequence is TGTGCCAGCAGCAAGCCGGGACAGGGGATTTACGAGCAGTACTTC. The chain is built from TRBV11-3 and TRBJ2-7; 10 bases match TRBD1. Trimming at V came to 5 bases and at J to 4 bases, leaving 8 bases not matched to a gene. Per germline, CDR1 SGHNT and CDR2 YENEEA. This CDR3 is built from 15 residues.